This TCR beta chain is from a study of T cell responses to AZD1222 COVID-19 vaccine. Here immunoSEQ multiplex PCR was the method, and the copy in TCRdb shows in-frame clones only, minus some. In the table there are about 200,000 clones, roughly nine tenths of which are singletons. This clone has a handful of counts. From germline, CDR1 is MNHEY and CDR2 SVGAGI. The CDR3 extends over 14 amino acids. After removal of 4 bases from V and 6 bases from J, the junction contained 9 bases not matched to a gene. Pooled samples include second doses given at about 4 or 12 weeks. The J gene is TRBJ2-7, the V gene TRBV6-5; the match to TRBD1 covers 7 bases. The specimen comprised peripheral blood, sampled 28 days after the second AZD1222 dose. This receptor was taken from an adult who received the AZD1222 COVID-19 vaccine. The CDR3 region is CASSSSRGRGEQYF. CDR3 in DNA: TGTGCCAGCAGTTCATCGAGGGGGCGCGGCGAGCAGTACTTC.